The entry below describes one T cell receptor beta chain. The antigen remains unidentified. The junction and the germline gene differ at one end; a read error may be behind it. The sample belongs to a study of tumor-infiltrating lymphocytes in primary liver carcinoma. The wider study: Maximum tumor diameters ranged from about 4.2 to 11 cm, stage T1-T3 N0M0.

Study-wide findings and caveats: Tumor tissue displayed a significantly greater top-250-clone fraction than blood (p = 0.039).

From around 500 ng total RNA, TCR beta cDNA was generated with a primer in the constant region. Libraries covering TCR beta were generated through three nested multiplex PCR rounds (using a slightly modified ARM-PCR). The two initial PCR rounds, about 9 cycles each, used TRBV1-TRBV30 forward and C-beta reverse primers. TCRdb analysed the multiplex PCR reads with MiXCR anew, one entry per CDR3 protein. Of about 50,000 distinct CDR3 sequences in the sample, 60% to 80% were seen once. Germline V gene data show CDR1 as SQVTM and CDR2 as ANQGSEA. CDR3 length equals 15 residues. DNA and RNA were both co-extracted from approximately 20-30 mg of bulk tissue that had not been sorted. Surgical resection treated primary liver carcinoma in the patients.

The sample consisted of liver tumor tissue from sampling region 5. Described subset: tumor region T5, tumor centre. The rearrangement links TRBV29-1 to TRBJ2-1; 15 bases match TRBD2. The sequence was obtained from a man in his forties or fifties with primary liver carcinoma and hepatitis B virus infection. CDR3 residues: CSFGLAGGFYNEQLF. CDR3 DNA: TGCAGTTTTGGACTAGCGGGAGGGTTCTACAATGAGCAGTTATTC.